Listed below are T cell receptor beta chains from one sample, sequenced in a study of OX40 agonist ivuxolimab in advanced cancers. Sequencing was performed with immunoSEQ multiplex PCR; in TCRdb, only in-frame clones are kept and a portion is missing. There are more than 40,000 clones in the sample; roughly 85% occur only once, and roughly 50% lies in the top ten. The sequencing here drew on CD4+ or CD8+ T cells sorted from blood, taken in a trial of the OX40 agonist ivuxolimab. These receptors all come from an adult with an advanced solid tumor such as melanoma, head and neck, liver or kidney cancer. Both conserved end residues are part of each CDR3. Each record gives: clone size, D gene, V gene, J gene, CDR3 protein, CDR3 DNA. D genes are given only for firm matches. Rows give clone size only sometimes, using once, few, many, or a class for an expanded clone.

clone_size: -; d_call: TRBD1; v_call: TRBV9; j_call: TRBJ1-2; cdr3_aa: CASSVLGQGNGYTF; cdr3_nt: TGTGCCAGCAGCGTATTGGGACAGGGGAATGGCTACACCTTC
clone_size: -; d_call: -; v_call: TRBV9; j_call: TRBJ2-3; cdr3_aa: CASSVEGGGTDTQYF; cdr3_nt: TGTGCCAGCAGCGTAGAGGGCGGGGGCACAGATACGCAGTATTTT
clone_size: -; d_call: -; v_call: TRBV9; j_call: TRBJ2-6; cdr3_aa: CASSVLRAGANVLTF; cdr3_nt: TGTGCCAGCAGCGTCCTTCGGGCTGGGGCCAACGTCCTGACTTTC
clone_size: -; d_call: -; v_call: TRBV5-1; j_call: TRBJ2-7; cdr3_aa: CASSFTPLGYEQYF; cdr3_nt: TGCGCCAGCAGCTTCACCCCCCTCGGCTACGAGCAGTACTTC
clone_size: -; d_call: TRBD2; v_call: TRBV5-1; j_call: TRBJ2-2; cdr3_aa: CASSLGFWASGSLGTGELFF; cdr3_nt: TGCGCCAGCAGCTTGGGGTTCTGGGCTAGCGGGAGCCTGGGCACCGGGGAGCTGTTTTTT
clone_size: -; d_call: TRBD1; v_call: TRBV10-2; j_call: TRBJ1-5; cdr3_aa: CASRGTGNQPQHF; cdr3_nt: TGCGCCAGCAGGGGGACAGGGAATCAGCCCCAGCATTTT
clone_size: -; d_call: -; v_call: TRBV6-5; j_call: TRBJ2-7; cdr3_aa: CASSFAPGRSYEQYF; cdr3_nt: TGTGCCAGCAGTTTCGCCCCAGGCAGATCCTACGAGCAGTACTTC
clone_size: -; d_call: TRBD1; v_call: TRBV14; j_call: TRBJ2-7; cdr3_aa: CASSPILDRAYEQYF; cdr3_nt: TGTGCCAGCAGCCCAATTCTGGACAGGGCCTACGAGCAGTACTTC
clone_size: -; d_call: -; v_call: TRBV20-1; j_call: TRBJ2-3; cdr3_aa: CSALGPDTQYF; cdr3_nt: TGCAGTGCTCTAGGCCCAGATACGCAGTATTTT
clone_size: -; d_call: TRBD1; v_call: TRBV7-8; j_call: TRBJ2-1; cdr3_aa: CASSGRQGVSVNEQFF; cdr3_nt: TGTGCCAGCAGCGGAAGACAGGGAGTTTCGGTAAATGAGCAGTTCTTC
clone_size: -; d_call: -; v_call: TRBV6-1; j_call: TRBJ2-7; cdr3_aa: CASLDWRSPNEQYF; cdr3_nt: TGTGCCAGCTTAGACTGGAGATCCCCTAACGAGCAGTACTTC
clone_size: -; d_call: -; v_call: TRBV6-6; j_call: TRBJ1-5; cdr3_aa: CASSLGRTSSNQPQHF; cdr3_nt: TGTGCCAGCAGTTTAGGGAGGACGAGTAGCAATCAGCCCCAGCATTTT
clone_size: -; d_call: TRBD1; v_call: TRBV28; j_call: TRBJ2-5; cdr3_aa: CASRTGTGGFETQYF; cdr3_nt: TGTGCCAGCAGGACCGGGACAGGGGGCTTTGAGACCCAGTACTTC
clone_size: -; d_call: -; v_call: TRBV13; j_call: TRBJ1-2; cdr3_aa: CASSLEVAGGYGYTF; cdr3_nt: TGTGCCAGCAGCTTAGAGGTGGCGGGGGGGTATGGCTACACCTTC
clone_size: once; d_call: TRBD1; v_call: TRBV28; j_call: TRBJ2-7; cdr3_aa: CASSPGGTGAKEQYF; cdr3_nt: TGTGCCAGCAGTCCAGGGGGGACAGGGGCTAAAGAGCAGTACTTC
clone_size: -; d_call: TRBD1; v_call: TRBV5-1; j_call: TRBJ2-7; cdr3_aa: CASSLVQGATLEQYF; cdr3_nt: TGCGCCAGCAGTTTAGTACAGGGGGCGACGCTGGAGCAGTACTTC
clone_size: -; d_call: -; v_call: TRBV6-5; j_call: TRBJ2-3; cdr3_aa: CASSYRLGDTQYF; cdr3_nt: TGTGCCAGCAGTTACCGGCTAGGAGATACGCAGTATTTT
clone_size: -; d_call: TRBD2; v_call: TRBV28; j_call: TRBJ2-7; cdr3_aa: CASSPASGGGYEQYF; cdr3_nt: TGTGCCAGCAGTCCCGCTAGCGGGGGGGGCTACGAGCAGTACTTC
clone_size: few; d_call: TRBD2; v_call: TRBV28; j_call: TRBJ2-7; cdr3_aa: CASSYSSSGAAYEQYF; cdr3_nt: TGTGCCAGCAGTTACTCGAGTAGCGGGGCCGCCTACGAGCAGTACTTC
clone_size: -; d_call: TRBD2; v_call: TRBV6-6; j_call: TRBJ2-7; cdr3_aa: CASSTSGSYEQYF; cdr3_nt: TGTGCCAGCAGTACTAGCGGGAGTTACGAGCAGTACTTC
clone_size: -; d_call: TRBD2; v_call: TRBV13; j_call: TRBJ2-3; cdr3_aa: CASSLGGASGFTDTQYF; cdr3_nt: TGTGCCAGCAGCTTAGGAGGCGCTAGCGGGTTCACAGATACGCAGTATTTT
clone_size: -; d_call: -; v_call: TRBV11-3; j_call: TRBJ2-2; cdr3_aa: CASRYTQGTGELFF; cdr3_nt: TGTGCCAGCAGATACACCCAGGGTACCGGGGAGCTGTTTTTT
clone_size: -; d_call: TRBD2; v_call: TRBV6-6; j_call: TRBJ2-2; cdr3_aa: CASSNLAGANTGELFF; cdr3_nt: TGTGCCAGCAGTAATCTAGCGGGGGCAAACACCGGGGAGCTGTTTTTT
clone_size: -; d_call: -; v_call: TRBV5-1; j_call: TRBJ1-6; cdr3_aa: CASSLVSQGGSPLHF; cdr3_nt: TGCGCCAGCAGCTTGGTGTCGCAGGGAGGATCACCCCTCCACTTT
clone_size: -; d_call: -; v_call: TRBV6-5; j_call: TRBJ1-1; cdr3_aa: CASSYSLAQAEAFF; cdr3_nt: TGTGCCAGCAGTTACTCGCTTGCTCAGGCTGAAGCTTTCTTT
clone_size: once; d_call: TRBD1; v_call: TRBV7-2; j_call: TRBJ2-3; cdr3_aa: CASSLGRDRVTDTQYF; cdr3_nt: TGTGCCAGCAGCTTAGGGCGGGACAGGGTGACAGATACGCAGTATTTT
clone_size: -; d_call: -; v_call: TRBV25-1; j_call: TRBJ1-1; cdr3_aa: CASRGANTEAFF; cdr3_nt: TGTGCCAGCAGAGGGGCGAACACTGAAGCTTTCTTT
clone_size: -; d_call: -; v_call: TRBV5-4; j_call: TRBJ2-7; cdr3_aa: CASSLRDIPAEQYF; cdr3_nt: TGTGCCAGCAGCCTCCGGGACATCCCAGCCGAGCAGTACTTC
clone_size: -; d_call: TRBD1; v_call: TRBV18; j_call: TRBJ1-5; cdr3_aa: CASSRAGTVNSNQPQHF; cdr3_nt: TGTGCCAGCTCACGGGCCGGGACAGTTAATAGCAATCAGCCCCAGCATTTT
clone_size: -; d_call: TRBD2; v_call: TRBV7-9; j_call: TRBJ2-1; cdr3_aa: CASSLTSGRDNEQFF; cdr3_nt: TGTGCCAGCAGCTTGACTAGCGGGAGGGACAATGAGCAGTTCTTC
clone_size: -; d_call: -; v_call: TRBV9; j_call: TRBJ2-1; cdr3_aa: CASSVGRLGGSYNEQFF; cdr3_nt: TGTGCCAGCAGCGTAGGGCGGTTGGGGGGCTCCTACAATGAGCAGTTCTTC
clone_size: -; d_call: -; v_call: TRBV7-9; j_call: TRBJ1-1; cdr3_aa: CASSSYPDSRLVEAFF; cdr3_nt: TGTGCCAGCAGCTCCTACCCGGACAGCCGGTTGGTTGAAGCTTTCTTT
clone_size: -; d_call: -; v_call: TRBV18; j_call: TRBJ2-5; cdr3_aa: CASSPKDQETQYF; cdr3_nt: TGTGCCAGCTCACCAAAGGACCAAGAGACCCAGTACTTC
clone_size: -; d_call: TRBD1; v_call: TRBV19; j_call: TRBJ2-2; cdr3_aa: CASSMYLGQGFTGELFF; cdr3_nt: TGTGCCAGTAGTATGTATTTGGGACAGGGGTTCACCGGGGAGCTGTTTTTT
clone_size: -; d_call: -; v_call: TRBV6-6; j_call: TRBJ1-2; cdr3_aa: CASSTRDHYGYTF; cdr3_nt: TGTGCCAGCAGTACGCGGGACCACTATGGCTACACCTTC
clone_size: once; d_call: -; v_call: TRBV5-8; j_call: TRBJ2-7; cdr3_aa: CASSPLSEDSYEQYF; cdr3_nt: TGTGCCAGCAGCCCCCTTTCGGAGGACTCCTACGAGCAGTACTTC
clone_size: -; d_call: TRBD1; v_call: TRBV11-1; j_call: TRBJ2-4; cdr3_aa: CASSDRDRSKNIQYF; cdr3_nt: TGTGCCAGCAGCGACCGGGACAGGTCGAAAAACATTCAGTACTTC
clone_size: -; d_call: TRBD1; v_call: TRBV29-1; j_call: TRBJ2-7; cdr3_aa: CSVAWTGGVGHEQYF; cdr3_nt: TGCAGCGTTGCGTGGACAGGGGGCGTGGGACACGAGCAGTACTTC